One sample yielded the 29 T cell receptor beta chains listed below, sequenced in a study of OX40 agonist ivuxolimab in advanced cancers. Only in-frame clones appear in the TCRdb table, and some are missing; sequencing was by immunoSEQ multiplex PCR. Of some 99,000 clones listed, 90% were seen once; the top ten hold 1.5% to 2%. Sequencing was performed on CD4+ or CD8+ T cells sorted from blood, taken in a trial of the OX40 agonist ivuxolimab. The receptor set was obtained from an adult with an advanced solid tumor such as melanoma, head and neck, liver or kidney cancer.

The V call is TRBV10-3, the J call TRBJ1-1, with D hard to call. The V gene lost 0 bases and the J gene lost 4 bases, with 9 bases spanning the gap. CDR1 is ENHRY and CDR2 is SYGVKD in the germline V gene. This CDR3 is 14 amino acids long. The CDR3 loop is CAISESGVSTEAFF. Here the CDR3 DNA reads TGTGCCATCAGTGAGTCTGGGGTGAGCACTGAAGCTTTCTTT.

This clone was seen a few times. V is TRBV7-9 and J is TRBJ2-7; D unclear. Per germline, CDR1 SEHNR and CDR2 FQNEAQ (reference sequence). The V end was cut by 5 bases, the J end by 6 bases, with 14 bases between. The CDR3 covers 13 residues. The CDR3 loop is CASSRTGWGEQYF. CDR3 DNA: TGTGCCAGCAGCCGGACGGGCTGGGGCGAGCAGTACTTC.

This rearrangement joins TRBV11-2 to TRBJ2-7; the D gene is possibly TRBD2 (5 bases). The CDR3 runs 15 residues. CDR1 is SGHAT, CDR2 FQNNGV, per germline. V was cut by 2 bases and J by 3 bases, with 14 bases left in between. The CDR3 is CASSLTSGLDYEQYF. For the CDR3, the DNA is TGTGCCAGCAGCTTAACCAGCGGACTGGACTACGAGCAGTACTTC.

This chain connects TRBV28 to TRBJ2-6; 10 bases are shared with TRBD1. Germline V CDR1 and CDR2: MDHEN, SYDVKM. The V gene end was trimmed by 5 bases and the J gene end by 1 base; junction bases not matched to a gene: 8. The CDR3 spans 18 residues. CDR3 nucleotides: TGTGCCAGCAGTCCCGACAGGGGGCCCTCTTCTGGGGCCAACGTCCTGACTTTC. Its protein product is CASSPDRGPSSGANVLTF.

CDR3 nucleotides: TGTGCCAGTAGGCCGACCACCACGACTTATCAGCCCCAGCATTTT. Its protein is CASRPTTTTYQPQHF. The genes are TRBV19 and TRBJ1-5; no reliable D call. Germline lookup yields CDR1 LNHDA and CDR2 SQIVND (reference sequence). This CDR3 region has 15 residues. V lost 6 bases and J lost 5, with 17 bases in between.

The chain joins TRBV5-1 to TRBJ2-7; 10 bases line up with TRBD2. The CDR3 consists of 14 residues. Germline assignment: CDR1 SGHRS and CDR2 YFSETQ. V dropped 0 bases and J dropped 6; count of bases not matched to a gene: 3. This CDR3 is CASSLGLAGAEQYF. The DNA of the CDR3 is TGCGCCAGCAGCTTGGGGCTAGCGGGAGCCGAGCAGTACTTC. The full variable domain, rest sourced from reference TRBV5-1 and TRBJ2-7, is KAGVTQTPRYLIKTRGQQVTLSCSPISGHRSVSWYQQTPGQGLQFLFEYFSETQRNKGNFPGRFSGRQFSNSRSEMNVSTLELGDSALYLCASSLGLAGAEQYFGPGTRLTVT.

The rearrangement uses TRBV29-1 and TRBJ1-1, with TRBD1 as a possible D gene (6 bases). The CDR3 has 13 residues. Germline values: CDR1 SQVTM, CDR2 ANQGSEA. With 4 bases removed from V and 1 base from J, the gap between germline ends came to 10 bases. CDR3 nucleotide sequence: TGCAGCGTTGGTGGACAGCCGAACACTGAAGCTTTCTTT. Amino acid sequence: CSVGGQPNTEAFF.

CDR3 in amino acids: CASSLRQGYGYTF. In DNA form, the CDR3 reads TGTGCCAGCAGTTTAAGACAGGGGTATGGCTACACCTTC. V and J are TRBV27 and TRBJ1-2, with 8 bases matching TRBD1. The CDR3 length is 13 residues. Per the germline V gene, CDR1 is MNHEY and CDR2 is SMNVEV (reference sequence). V gave up 2 bases and J gave up 5 bases; unmatched junction bases: 1.

This rearrangement joins TRBV5-1 to TRBJ2-7, with 11 nucleotides matching TRBD2. CDR1 is SGHRS, CDR2 YFSETQ, per germline. Trimming cost V 4 bases and J 1 base; bases outside gene matches: 7. The CDR3 has 16 amino acids. This chain's CDR3 is CASSIVLAGVSYEQYF. As DNA, the CDR3 is TGCGCCAGCAGCATCGTACTAGCGGGAGTTTCCTACGAGCAGTACTTC.

The chain carries TRBV6-6 and TRBJ1-1, with unresolved D. The CDR3 totals 13 residues. Germline CDR1 and CDR2: MNHNY and SVGAGI (reference sequence). V gave up 5 bases and J gave up 5 bases, with 12 bases separating them. In DNA, the CDR3 is TGTGCCAGCAGTCCCTCCGGCGGGACTGAAGCTTTCTTT. As protein: CASSPSGGTEAFF.

V and J are TRBV30 and TRBJ2-6; 11 nucleotides match TRBD1. Germline CDR1 GTSNPN, CDR2 SVGIG (reference sequence). With 3 bases clipped from V and 0 bases from J, the junction kept 7 bases outside the gene matches. The CDR3 contains 18 residues. CDR3 nucleotides: TGTGCCTGGAGGCGGGGGGACAGGGGGATCTCTGGGGCCAACGTCCTGACTTTC. It encodes CAWRRGDRGISGANVLTF.

This chain uses TRBV5-1 with TRBJ2-1; D is unclear. Trimming cost V 2 bases and J 0 bases, with 6 bases left between them. CDR1 and CDR2 (germline): SGHRS, YFSETQ. CDR3 size: 14 residues. CDR3: CASSFDASYNEQFF. The DNA of the CDR3 is TGCGCCAGCAGCTTTGATGCCTCCTACAATGAGCAGTTCTTC.

The chain couples TRBV30 to TRBJ2-2; D call uncertain. V lost 0 bases and J 6 bases, leaving 8 bases between the germline ends. This CDR3 has 13 amino acids. Looked up from germline, CDR1 is GTSNPN and CDR2 is SVGIG (reference sequence). DNA for the CDR3: TGTGCCTGGAGTGTAAGGTTCGCCGGGGAGCTGTTTTTT. Translated, it gives CAWSVRFAGELFF.

This clone was counted a few times. V usage is TRBV9 and J usage is TRBJ1-1; 7 nucleotides match TRBD1. CDR3 length equals 14 residues. The junction had 3 bases not matched to a gene; V was cut back by 0 bases and J by 4 bases. Germline CDR1 and CDR2: SGDLS and YYNGEE. In DNA form, the CDR3 reads TGTGCCAGCAGCGTAGCAAGGGGGCCCACTGAAGCTTTCTTT. Translating it yields CASSVARGPTEAFF.

This chain connects TRBV19 to TRBJ1-2; D might be TRBD1 (5 bases). V dropped 1 base and J dropped 6 bases, with 9 bases sitting between them. This CDR3 has 13 amino acids. In germline, CDR1 is LNHDA, CDR2 SQIVND (reference sequence). The CDR3 DNA sequence: TGTGCCAGTAGTATAGGGGGGAGGGATGGCTACACCTTC. Translation: CASSIGGRDGYTF. The whole variable domain, filled in from reference TRBV19 and TRBJ1-2, reads DGGITQSPKYLFRKEGQNVTLSCEQNLNHDAMYWYRQDPGQGLRLIYYSQIVNDFQKGDIAEGYSVSREKKESFPLTVTSAQKNPTAFYLCASSIGGRDGYTFGSGTRLTVV.

The chain recombines TRBV7-9 with TRBJ2-5, with a weak D call TRBD2 (7 bases). The CDR3 is made up of 14 amino acids. Trimming pared 5 bases from V and 3 bases from J, leaving 13 bases between. Per the germline V gene, CDR1 is SEHNR and CDR2 is FQNEAQ (reference sequence). CDR3 protein: CASSGGGGKETQYF. The CDR3 DNA sequence: TGTGCCAGCAGCGGAGGGGGGGGCAAAGAGACCCAGTACTTC.

The rearrangement links TRBV18 to TRBJ2-7; 9 bases agree with TRBD1. The CDR3 has 19 residues. Germline values: CDR1 KGHSH, CDR2 LQKENI. With V trimmed by 5 bases and J by 2 bases, 19 bases remained unmatched. The DNA for the CDR3 is TGTGCCAGCTCAGCGGACAGGGGATCTGATACTAGCAAGACCTACGAGCAGTACTTC. Protein product: CASSADRGSDTSKTYEQYF.

The rearrangement links TRBV18 to TRBJ1-3; 7 bases fit TRBD1. V was clipped by 3 bases and J by 2 bases; unmatched bases: 7. Germline V gene sequence: CDR1 KGHSH, CDR2 LQKENI. This CDR3 region has 16 residues. The CDR3 spells CASSPIRQGPGNTIYF. The CDR3 nucleotides are TGTGCCAGCTCACCCATAAGACAGGGTCCTGGAAACACCATATATTTT.

The J gene is TRBJ2-7, the V gene TRBV7-8; 10 positions agree with TRBD1. V lost 4 bases to trimming and J lost 0 bases; unmatched junction nucleotides: 3. The CDR3 contains 15 residues. CDR1 is SGHVS, CDR2 FQNEAQ, per germline. The CDR3 DNA sequence: TGTGCCAGCAGCTCCCGGACAGGGGGCTCCTACGAGCAGTACTTC. It specifies CASSSRTGGSYEQYF.

CDR3 nucleotides: TGTGCCAGCAGCCCCCCCCGGACAGGGGGCCGGACTGGAAACACCATATATTTT. It translates to CASSPPRTGGRTGNTIYF. V is TRBV7-2 and J is TRBJ1-3; TRBD1 matches at 11 bases. The CDR3 is 18 amino acids. Germline V gene sequence: CDR1 SGHTA, CDR2 FQGNSA. The ends lost 5 bases at V and 2 bases at J; junction bases unmatched: 11.

The chain employs TRBV29-1 and TRBJ1-1, with 7 bases that match TRBD1. This CDR3 comprises 14 residues. The V segment lost 1 base and the J segment 5 bases; nucleotides outside the gene matches: 7. Germline V gene lookup returns CDR1 SQVTM and CDR2 ANQGSEA. CDR3 sequence reads: CSVEVSGGRTEAFF. CDR3 nucleotides: TGCAGCGTTGAAGTATCAGGGGGTAGGACTGAAGCTTTCTTT.

The CDR3 spells CAIRGDRSSYEQYF. CDR3 nucleotides: TGTGCCATCAGGGGGGACCGCAGCTCCTACGAGCAGTACTTC. The chain couples TRBV10-3 to TRBJ2-7, with D tentatively TRBD1 or TRBD2 (5 bases each). The CDR3 spans 14 residues. Trimming took off 6 bases at V and 0 bases at J, with 12 bases between the two ends. Germline CDR1 ENHRY, CDR2 SYGVKD.

The chain links TRBV6-4 to TRBJ2-7; perhaps TRBD1 as D (5 bases). Trimming removed 4 bases at V and 6 bases at J, with 13 bases between. Per the germline V gene, CDR1 is MRHNA and CDR2 is SNTAGT. The length of the CDR3 is 13 residues. CDR3 in DNA: TGTGCCAGCAGTGTCCGGATGGGGCTCGAGCAGTACTTC. It specifies CASSVRMGLEQYF.

The chain links TRBV27 to TRBJ1-2; the D is unclear. V was trimmed by 5 bases and J by 2 bases, leaving 9 bases between them. CDR3 length: 13 amino acids. Germline CDR1 reads MNHEY; CDR2 reads SMNVEV (reference sequence). The CDR3 DNA sequence: TGTGCCAGCAGTGGACGGGTAAACTATGGCTACACCTTC. It translates to CASSGRVNYGYTF.

The chain uses TRBV30 and TRBJ1-3; no firm D call. This CDR3 is 15 amino acids long. The V gene lost 4 bases and the J gene lost 0 bases, with 13 bases spanning the gap. Germline-derived CDR1 and CDR2 are GTSNPN and SVGIG (reference sequence). The CDR3 DNA sequence: TGTGCCTGGAAAACTACAGTTTCCTCTGGAAACACCATATATTTT. Translation gives CAWKTTVSSGNTIYF.

This chain connects TRBV11-2 to TRBJ2-7; D not certain. This CDR3 contains 15 residues. The V end lost 0 bases, the J end lost 3 bases, and 12 bases lay between the germline ends. Germline V lookup: CDR1 SGHAT, CDR2 FQNNGV. As DNA, the CDR3 is TGTGCCAGCAGCTTAGATGTAGTTTCAGGCTACGAGCAGTACTTC. Its translation is CASSLDVVSGYEQYF.

The count of this clone is one. The V call is TRBV28, the J call TRBJ1-4; 11 positions match TRBD1. Germline CDR1 and CDR2: MDHEN and SYDVKM. Trimming took 6 bases from V and 8 from J; bases not matched to a gene: 8. This CDR3 has 15 residues. CDR3 residues: CASSFGQGAGEKLFF. CDR3 DNA sequence: TGTGCCAGCAGCTTCGGACAGGGGGCAGGGGAAAAACTGTTTTTT.

The chain uses TRBV7-2 and TRBJ2-3; D might be TRBD1 or TRBD2, each matching 5 bases. Germline V gives CDR1 SGHTA, CDR2 FQGNSA. The CDR3 consists of 12 residues. The V end lost 5 bases, the J end lost 8 bases, and 11 bases lay between the germline ends. CDR3 protein: CASSPLRGTQYF. CDR3 DNA: TGTGCCAGCAGCCCGTTGAGGGGTACGCAGTATTTT. Combining the CDR3 with reference TRBV7-2 and TRBJ2-3 gives the whole variable domain GAGVSQSPSNKVTEKGKDVELRCDPISGHTALYWYRQSLGQGLEFLIYFQGNSAPDKSGLPSDRFSAERTGGSVSTLTIQRTQQEDSAVYLCASSPLRGTQYFGPGTRLTVL.

The J gene is TRBJ2-7, the V gene TRBV4-1; 9 nucleotides match TRBD2. CDR1 MGHRA and CDR2 YSYEKL come from the germline V gene. The length of the CDR3 is 15 residues. V gave up 4 bases and J gave up 4 bases; unmatched junction bases: 8. The CDR3 DNA follows: TGCGCCAGCAGCCCGGGACTGCGGGGGGGATACGAGCAGTACTTC. Its protein is CASSPGLRGGYEQYF.